This TCR beta chain derives from a study of human T cells and chemical hapten exposure. Individual cDNA molecules received unique molecular identifiers in the library. TCRdb reanalysed the 5' RACE reads using MiXCR and keeps one entry per CDR3 protein. The data show 81,000 or so distinct CDR3 sequences, with under 10% seen just once and approximately 2.5% held by the top ten. The total RNA was obtained from whole blood that was not fractionated. Germline values: CDR1 SNHLY, CDR2 FYNNEI. The CDR3 length is 9 residues. This clonotype was counted at least ten times. The chain has TRBV2 and TRBJ1-5; no firm D call. This clonotype was obtained from a male donor in good health. The CDR3 region has the DNA TGTGCAATAGGTCAGCCCCAGCATTTT. Translating it yields CAIGQPQHF.